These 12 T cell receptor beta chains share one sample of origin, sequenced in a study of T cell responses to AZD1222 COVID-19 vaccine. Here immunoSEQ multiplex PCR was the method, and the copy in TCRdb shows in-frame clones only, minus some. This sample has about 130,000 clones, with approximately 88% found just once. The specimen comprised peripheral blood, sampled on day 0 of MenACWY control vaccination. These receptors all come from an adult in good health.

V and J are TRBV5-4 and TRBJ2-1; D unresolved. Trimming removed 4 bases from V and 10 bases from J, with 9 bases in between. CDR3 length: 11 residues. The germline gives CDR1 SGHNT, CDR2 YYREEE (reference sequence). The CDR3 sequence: CASSRYSEQFF. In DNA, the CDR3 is TGTGCCAGCAGCCGTTACTCAGAGCAGTTCTTC.

This CDR3 is CATSTTLKREGGTDTQYF. The CDR3 nucleotides read TGTGCCACCTCAACGACATTAAAGCGGGAGGGCGGGACAGATACGCAGTATTTT. The V call is TRBV24-1, the J call TRBJ2-3; 10 bases align to TRBD2. The germline gives CDR1 KGHDR, CDR2 SFDVKD. The CDR3 runs 18 residues. Unmatched junction bases numbered 17, after V lost 9 bases and J lost 3 bases.

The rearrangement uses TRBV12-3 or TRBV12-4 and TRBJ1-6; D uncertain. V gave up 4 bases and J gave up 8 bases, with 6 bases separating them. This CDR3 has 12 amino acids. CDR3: CASSSQDSPLHF. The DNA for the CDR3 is TGTGCCAGCAGTTCGCAGGATTCACCCCTCCACTTT.

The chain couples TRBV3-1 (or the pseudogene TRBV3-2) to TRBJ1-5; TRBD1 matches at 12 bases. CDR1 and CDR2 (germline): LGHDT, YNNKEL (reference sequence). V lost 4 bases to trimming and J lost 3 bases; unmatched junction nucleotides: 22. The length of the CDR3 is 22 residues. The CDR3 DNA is TGTGCCAGCAGCCCAGCCCATTCATTCGGGACAGGGGGCTCAATTGTCAATCAGCCCCAGCATTTT. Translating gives CASSPAHSFGTGGSIVNQPQHF.

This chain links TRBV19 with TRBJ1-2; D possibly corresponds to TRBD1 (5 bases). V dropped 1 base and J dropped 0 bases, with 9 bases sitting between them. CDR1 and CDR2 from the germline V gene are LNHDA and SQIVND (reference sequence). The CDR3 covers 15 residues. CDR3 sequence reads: CASSIGTLANYGYTF. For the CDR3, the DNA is TGTGCCAGTAGTATAGGGACACTAGCTAACTATGGCTACACCTTC.

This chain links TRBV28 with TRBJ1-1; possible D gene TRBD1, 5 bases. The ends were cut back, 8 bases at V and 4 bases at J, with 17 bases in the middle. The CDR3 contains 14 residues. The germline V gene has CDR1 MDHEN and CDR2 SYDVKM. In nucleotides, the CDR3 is TGTGCCAGCGACGGCCCGGGGGTGTCCACTGAAGCTTTCTTT. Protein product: CASDGPGVSTEAFF.

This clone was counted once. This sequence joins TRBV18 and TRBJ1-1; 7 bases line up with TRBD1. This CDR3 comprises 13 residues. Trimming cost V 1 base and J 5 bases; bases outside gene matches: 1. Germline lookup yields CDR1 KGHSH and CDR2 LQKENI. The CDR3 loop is CASSPRQGTEAFF. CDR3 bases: TGTGCCAGCTCACCACGACAGGGTACTGAAGCTTTCTTT.

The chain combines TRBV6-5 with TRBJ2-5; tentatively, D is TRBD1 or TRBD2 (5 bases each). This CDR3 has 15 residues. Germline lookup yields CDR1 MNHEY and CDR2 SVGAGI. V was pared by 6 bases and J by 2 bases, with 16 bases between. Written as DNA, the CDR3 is TGTGCCAGCAGCCGCCCGGGGCTCGTACAAGAGACCCAGTACTTC. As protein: CASSRPGLVQETQYF.

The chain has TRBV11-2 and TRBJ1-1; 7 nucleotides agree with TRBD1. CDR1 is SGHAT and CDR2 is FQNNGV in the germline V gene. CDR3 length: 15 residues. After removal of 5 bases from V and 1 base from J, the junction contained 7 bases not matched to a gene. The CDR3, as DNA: TGTGCCAGCAGCCAAACCGGGACAGCGAACACTGAAGCTTTCTTT. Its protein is CASSQTGTANTEAFF.

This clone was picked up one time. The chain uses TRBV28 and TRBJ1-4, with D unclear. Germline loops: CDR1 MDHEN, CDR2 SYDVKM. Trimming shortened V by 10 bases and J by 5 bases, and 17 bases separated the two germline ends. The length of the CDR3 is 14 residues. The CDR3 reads CATRTAPVNEKLFF. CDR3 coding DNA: TGTGCCACACGTACAGCACCGGTAAATGAAAAACTGTTTTTT.

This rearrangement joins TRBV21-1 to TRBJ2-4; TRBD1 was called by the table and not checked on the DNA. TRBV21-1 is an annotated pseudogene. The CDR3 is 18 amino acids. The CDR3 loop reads CASSTLGTGGDFKNIQYF. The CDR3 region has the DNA TGTGCCAGCAGCACCCTCGGGACAGGGGGCGATTTTAAAAACATTCAGTACTTC.

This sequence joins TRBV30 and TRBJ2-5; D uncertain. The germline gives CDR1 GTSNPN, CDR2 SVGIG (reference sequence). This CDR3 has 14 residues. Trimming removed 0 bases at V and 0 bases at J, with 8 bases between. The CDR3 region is CAWSVLRNQETQYF. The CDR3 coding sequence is TGTGCCTGGAGTGTACTGAGAAACCAAGAGACCCAGTACTTC.